These 13 T cell receptor beta chains were all obtained from the same sample, sequenced in a study of T cell responses to AZD1222 COVID-19 vaccine. Here immunoSEQ multiplex PCR was the method, and the copy in TCRdb shows in-frame clones only, minus some. The sample lists about 84,000 clones; 70% to 90% were seen once. Here the sequenced sample was peripheral blood, taken 28 days after the second AZD1222 dose. These receptors came from an adult who received the AZD1222 COVID-19 vaccine.

The chain combines TRBV6-2 or TRBV6-3 with TRBJ2-7, with D unclear. This CDR3 is built from 14 residues. The V gene's germline CDR1 is MNHEY and CDR2 SVGEGT. V was clipped by 3 bases and J by 0 bases, with 9 bases between them. In DNA, the CDR3 is TGTGCCAGCAGTTATTTGGACCGCTCCTACGAGCAGTACGTC. This encodes CASSYLDRSYEQYV.

This clone showed up just once. The chain carries TRBV4-2 and TRBJ1-4; TRBD1 matches 12 bases. The CDR3 is 18 residues long. The J segment lost 8 bases and the V segment lost 1 base, leaving 11 bases of the junction unmatched. The germline V gene encodes CDR1 LGHNA and CDR2 YNFKEQ. The CDR3: CASSQGRGTGGVGEKLFF. In DNA form, the CDR3 reads TGTGCCAGCAGCCAAGGTCGGGGGACAGGGGGCGTTGGGGAAAAACTGTTTTTT.

The chain uses TRBV19 and TRBJ2-2; no definite D call. This CDR3 region has 17 residues. The germline gives CDR1 LNHDA, CDR2 SQIVND (reference sequence). With 3 bases removed from V and 4 bases from J, the gap between germline ends came to 18 bases. In DNA, the CDR3 is TGTGCCAGTAGTATGTTTGCTGACACCTTAGGCACCGGGGAGCTGTTTTTT. Amino acid sequence: CASSMFADTLGTGELFF.

The chain recombines TRBV19 with TRBJ1-1, with 11 bases lining up with TRBD1. This CDR3 region has 15 residues. The ends lost 10 bases at V and 3 bases at J; junction bases unmatched: 10. The V gene's germline CDR1 is LNHDA and CDR2 SQIVND (reference sequence). The CDR3 region is CATGDRGGSDTEAFF. For the CDR3, the DNA is TGTGCCACCGGGGACAGGGGGGGAAGTGACACTGAAGCTTTCTTT.

This clone occurred a few times. This rearrangement joins TRBV10-1 to TRBJ1-1; 7 positions match TRBD1. Trimming took 1 base from V and 1 from J; bases not matched to a gene: 6. CDR3 length: 16 amino acids. Germline loops: CDR1 WNHNN, CDR2 SYGVQD (reference sequence). DNA for the CDR3: TGCGCCAGCAGTGAGTTGGGAACAGGGGAGAACACTGAAGCTTTCTTT. Its translation: CASSELGTGENTEAFF.

CDR3 in amino acids: CASSSRDTPQYEQYF. The CDR3 DNA follows: TGTGCCAGCAGTTCCAGGGATACCCCTCAGTACGAGCAGTACTTC. V usage is TRBV28 and J usage is TRBJ2-7, with D possibly being TRBD1 (5 bases). CDR1 and CDR2 from the germline V gene are MDHEN and SYDVKM. The V and J ends lost 4 bases and 4 bases respectively, with 17 bases between them. The length of the CDR3 is 15 residues.

This chain joins TRBV24-1 and TRBJ2-1; 7 nucleotides align to TRBD2. With 6 bases clipped from V and 7 bases from J, the junction kept 11 bases outside the gene matches. Germline V CDR1 and CDR2: KGHDR, SFDVKD. The CDR3 spans 15 residues. In nucleotides, the CDR3 is TGTGCCACCAGTCCCCCGGGACTCGGGGGGAATGAGCAGTTCTTC. Translating gives CATSPPGLGGNEQFF.

This rearrangement joins TRBV3-1 (or the pseudogene TRBV3-2) to TRBJ2-7; 12 bases map to TRBD1. The junction had 8 bases not matched to a gene; V was cut back by 5 bases and J by 3 bases. This CDR3 contains 16 residues. Germline CDR1 is LGHDT and CDR2 is YNNKEL (reference sequence). CDR3 sequence (DNA): TGTGCCAGCAGCAAACACCGGGACAGGGGGCTCTACGAGCAGTACTTC. Amino acid sequence: CASSKHRDRGLYEQYF.

The chain has TRBV27 and TRBJ1-4; TRBD1 matches 7 bases. Germline CDR1 is MNHEY and CDR2 is SMNVEV (reference sequence). The CDR3 is 16 amino acids. Germline trimming cut 4 bases from V and 7 bases from J; bases unmatched to any gene: 12. DNA of the CDR3: TGTGCCAGCAGTTACCAGGGGGAGGTGGGAGTTGAAAAACTGTTTTTT. Translating it yields CASSYQGEVGVEKLFF.

V gene TRBV6-1 combines with J gene TRBJ2-7, with TRBD2 matching 13 bases. The CDR3 spans 15 residues. Germline V lookup: CDR1 MNHNS, CDR2 SASEGT. V shed 1 base, J shed 6 bases, and the junction held 3 bases outside the gene matches. The CDR3 sequence is CASSEGTSGGFEQYV. DNA of the CDR3: TGTGCCAGCAGTGAAGGGACTAGCGGGGGTTTCGAGCAGTACGTC.

This clone came up once. V gene TRBV9 combines with J gene TRBJ1-5; perhaps TRBD1 as D (5 bases). CDR1 is SGDLS, CDR2 YYNGEE, per germline. Trimming removed 4 bases from V and 7 bases from J, with 18 bases in between. The length of the CDR3 is 15 residues. CDR3 region: CASSPRGVVGQPQHF. DNA of the CDR3: TGTGCCAGCAGCCCTCGAGGGGTAGTAGGGCAGCCCCAGCATTTT.

This clone was seen only a few times. The J gene is TRBJ1-6, the V gene TRBV18, with D unresolved. The germline V gene encodes CDR1 KGHSH and CDR2 LQKENI. The CDR3 runs 16 residues. V was cut by 2 bases and J by 9 bases, with 17 bases left in between. The CDR3 region has the DNA TGTGCCAGCTCACCAACAAATCATGAACGTGGTTCACCCCTCCACTTT. Translating gives CASSPTNHERGSPLHF.

This sequence joins TRBV14 and TRBJ1-5; D is perhaps TRBD1 (5 bases). Trimming took 1 base from V and 3 from J, leaving 7 bases between them. CDR3 size: 14 residues. Germline-derived CDR1 and CDR2 are SGHDN and FVKESK. The CDR3 DNA reads as TGTGCCAGCAGCCAAGCCAGGGTCAATCAGCCCCAGCATTTT. Protein sequence: CASSQARVNQPQHF. The variable domain in full, with the rest retrieved from reference TRBV14 and TRBJ1-5, is EAGVTQFPSHSVIEKGQTVTLRCDPISGHDNLYWYRRVMGKEIKFLLHFVKESKQDESGMPNNRFLAERTGGTYSTLKVQPAELEDSGVYFCASSQARVNQPQHFGDGTRLSIL.